These 24 T cell receptor beta chains came from one sample sequenced in a study of shared clonotypes between healthy human individuals. Here immunoSEQ multiplex PCR was the method, and the copy in TCRdb shows in-frame clones only, minus some. This sample carries millions of clones, roughly 94% of them seen once, and the ten largest clones take roughly 0.13%. Material: naive CD4+ T cells sorted from blood. Subset noted: CD45RA+ positively selected. The receptors here all came from a man aged 18 to 30 in good health.

The chain is built from TRBV9 and TRBJ2-5; 7 bases agree with TRBD1. The length of the CDR3 is 14 residues. Germline V lookup: CDR1 SGDLS, CDR2 YYNGEE. Unmatched junction bases numbered 6, after V lost 6 bases and J lost 1 base. The CDR3 DNA is TGTGCCAGCACCGGGACAGCTAGCCAAGAGACCCAGTACTTC. It yields the protein CASTGTASQETQYF.

V is TRBV18 and J is TRBJ2-3; either TRBD1 or TRBD2 may fit D (5 bases each). Germline-derived CDR1 and CDR2 are KGHSH and LQKENI. V shed 3 bases and J shed 5 bases, with 15 bases lying between them. This CDR3 comprises 15 residues. The CDR3 is CASSPRRAQGDTQYF. CDR3 sequence (DNA): TGTGCCAGCTCACCCCGGCGGGCCCAGGGAGATACGCAGTATTTT.

This clone occurred once. This chain joins TRBV5-1 and TRBJ2-7; 7 positions agree with TRBD2. CDR3 size: 15 residues. Germline V gene sequence: CDR1 SGHRS, CDR2 YFSETQ. Germline trimming cut 5 bases from V and 1 base from J; bases unmatched to any gene: 9. The CDR3 region has the DNA TGCGCCAGCAGTCTGGAGCGGGGCGGGTCCTACGAGCAGTACTTC. Translated: CASSLERGGSYEQYF. Looking up the rest from reference TRBV5-1 and TRBJ2-7 gives the full variable domain: KAGVTQTPRYLIKTRGQQVTLSCSPISGHRSVSWYQQTPGQGLQFLFEYFSETQRNKGNFPGRFSGRQFSNSRSEMNVSTLELGDSALYLCASSLERGGSYEQYFGPGTRLTVT.

The J gene is TRBJ2-3, the V gene TRBV11-2; D gene uncertain. This CDR3 region has 18 residues. In germline, CDR1 is SGHAT, CDR2 FQNNGV. Trimming pared 4 bases from V and 2 bases from J, leaving 22 bases between. CDR3 region: CASSSGLAVPGYTDTQYF. The CDR3 nucleotides read TGTGCCAGCAGCTCAGGCTTGGCGGTGCCCGGGTACACAGATACGCAGTATTTT.

The chain recombines TRBV28 with TRBJ1-2; D perhaps matches TRBD1 (5 bases). The CDR3 runs to 15 residues. The V end lost 2 bases, the J end lost 4 bases, and 14 bases lay between the germline ends. The V gene's germline CDR1 is MDHEN and CDR2 SYDVKM. In DNA, the CDR3 is TGTGCCAGCAGTTTAAATAGGGGAGCCATCTATGGCTACACCTTC. This codes for CASSLNRGAIYGYTF.

The rearrangement uses TRBV6-5 and TRBJ2-3; D unresolved. This CDR3 is 13 amino acids long. V was shortened by 6 bases and J by 4 bases, with 11 bases between the two germline ends. Per the germline V gene, CDR1 is MNHEY and CDR2 is SVGAGI. In nucleotides, the CDR3 is TGTGCCAGCAGGAATGGAAAGTCAGATACGCAGTATTTT. Translated: CASRNGKSDTQYF.

The CDR3 DNA follows: TGTGCCAGCAGCGCCACCGGGACAGGGGTGACAGATACGCAGTATTTT. Residues: CASSATGTGVTDTQYF. The rearrangement joins TRBV5-6 to TRBJ2-3; 10 nucleotides agree with TRBD1. The CDR3 sequence is 16 residues long. V shed 4 bases, J shed 3 bases, and the junction held 8 bases outside the gene matches. The germline V gene has CDR1 SGHDT and CDR2 YYEEEE.

The CDR3 nucleotides are TGTGCCAGCAGCCGCGACAGACCCTACGAGCAGTACTTC. Protein: CASSRDRPYEQYF. V and J are TRBV11-2 and TRBJ2-7; maybe TRBD1 (5 bases). Germline-derived CDR1 and CDR2 are SGHAT and FQNNGV. This CDR3 has 13 amino acids. V gave up 5 bases and J gave up 2 bases, with 10 bases separating them.

The rearrangement joins TRBV11-2 to TRBJ1-5; D possibly corresponds to TRBD1 (5 bases). CDR1 SGHAT and CDR2 FQNNGV come from the germline V gene. Trimming removed 5 bases from V and 6 bases from J, with 8 bases in between. The CDR3 is made up of 12 amino acids. In DNA form, the CDR3 reads TGTGCCAGCAGCCAAAGGGGTCAGCCCCAGCATTTT. Translated, it gives CASSQRGQPQHF.

V and J are TRBV2 and TRBJ2-2; the match to TRBD2 covers 8 bases. Germline V CDR1 and CDR2: SNHLY, FYNNEI. V dropped 3 bases and J dropped 8; count of bases not matched to a gene: 8. The CDR3 covers 15 residues. The CDR3 DNA is TGTGCCAGCAGTGACCTATCAGGACTAGCTGGGGAGCTGTTTTTT. Protein product: CASSDLSGLAGELFF.

Concerning this clone itself: The sample holds other DNA sequences that translate to the same CDR3. The chain links TRBV18 to TRBJ2-3; 8 positions agree with TRBD1. Trimming removed 6 bases from V and 0 bases from J; junction bases left unmatched: 5. Germline V gene sequence: CDR1 KGHSH, CDR2 LQKENI. This CDR3 spans 15 amino acids. As DNA, the CDR3 is TGTGCCAGCTCCCCTGGACAGGGAAGCACAGATACGCAGTATTTT. Translating it yields CASSPGQGSTDTQYF.

The chain employs TRBV6-1 and TRBJ1-6, with a possible D match to TRBD1 (5 bases). Germline CDR1 MNHNS, CDR2 SASEGT. This CDR3 contains 13 residues. The germline V and J ends were trimmed by 1 base and 8 bases, with 6 bases remaining between them. The CDR3 DNA reads as TGTGCCAGCAGTGAAGGACAGTATTCACCCCTCCACTTT. It specifies CASSEGQYSPLHF.

As concerns this clone: Possible read error: a much larger clone is one base away. V gene TRBV7-8 combines with J gene TRBJ1-1; no definite D call. This CDR3 comprises 12 residues. Germline CDR1 SGHVS, CDR2 FQNEAQ. V was trimmed by 5 bases and J by 1 base, leaving 5 bases between them. CDR3 bases: TGTGCCAGCAGCCAGCCGAACACTGAAGCTTTCTTT. Translating it yields CASSQPNTEAFF.

This chain uses TRBV18 with TRBJ2-2; maybe TRBD1 (5 bases). Trimming pared 3 bases from V and 3 bases from J, leaving 11 bases between. This CDR3 comprises 15 residues. Germline V gives CDR1 KGHSH, CDR2 LQKENI. The CDR3 bases are TGTGCCAGCTCACCGGACGACAGTTACACCGGGGAGCTGTTTTTT. Protein product: CASSPDDSYTGELFF.

The chain combines TRBV7-3 with TRBJ2-3; D is uncertain. The V and J ends lost 1 base and 7 bases respectively, with 9 bases between them. The CDR3 runs 13 residues. CDR1 and CDR2 (germline): SGHTA, FQGTGA. The CDR3 loop is CASSLMDPNTQYF. CDR3 coding DNA: TGTGCCAGCAGCTTAATGGATCCAAATACGCAGTATTTT.

The chain couples TRBV18 to TRBJ2-1, with TRBD1 as a possible D gene (5 bases). V dropped 3 bases and J dropped 6 bases, with 15 bases sitting between them. The CDR3 sequence is 15 residues long. Germline V CDR1 and CDR2: KGHSH, LQKENI. The CDR3 loop reads CASSPGAGMGNEQFF. The DNA for the CDR3 is TGTGCCAGCTCACCTGGGGCAGGGATGGGCAATGAGCAGTTCTTC.

With respect to this clone: This specimen includes other DNA sequences encoding the same CDR3. V usage is TRBV6-1 and J usage is TRBJ1-2, with TRBD1 matching over 7 bases. The CDR3 totals 14 residues. Germline CDR1 and CDR2: MNHNS and SASEGT. V was pared by 4 bases and J by 4 bases, with 6 bases of the junction left unmatched. CDR3 DNA: TGTGCCAGCAGTGTAGGGCAGGGGGGCTATGGCTACACCTTC. It is translated as CASSVGQGGYGYTF.

The CDR3 bases are TGCGCCAGCAGCTTGGCCGGGGGGCGCTTATCCCAAGAGACCCAGTACTTC. It codes for CASSLAGGRLSQETQYF. The rearrangement links TRBV5-1 to TRBJ2-5; D is perhaps TRBD2 (7 bases). Germline CDR1 is SGHRS and CDR2 is YFSETQ. There are 17 residues in the CDR3. Trimming removed 0 bases from V and 1 base from J, with 16 bases in between.

The gene calls are TRBV5-3 and TRBJ1-4; D perhaps matches TRBD1 (5 bases). TRBV5-3 is flagged as an ORF with uncertain function. V dropped 0 bases and J dropped 7 bases, with 13 bases sitting between them. The CDR3 covers 15 residues. CDR3 sequence: CARSLEEQGFEKLFF. DNA for the CDR3: TGTGCCAGAAGCTTGGAGGAGCAGGGTTTTGAAAAACTGTTTTTT.

The V and J genes are TRBV28 and TRBJ1-2, with D uncertain. The CDR3 has 14 amino acids. V was trimmed by 7 bases and J by 1 base, leaving 13 bases between them. The V gene's germline CDR1 is MDHEN and CDR2 SYDVKM. This CDR3 reads CASNVFGNNYGYTF. The CDR3 coding sequence is TGTGCCAGCAACGTTTTCGGAAATAACTATGGCTACACCTTC.

The gene calls are TRBV19 and TRBJ2-7; D remains unclear. Germline CDR1 is LNHDA and CDR2 is SQIVND (reference sequence). The CDR3 covers 13 residues. The V gene lost 1 base and the J gene lost 3 bases, with 7 bases spanning the gap. The CDR3 nucleotides read TGTGCCAGTAGTATAGCCCAAGACTACGAGCAGTACTTC. Protein sequence: CASSIAQDYEQYF.

A remark on this clone: The same CDR3 is also encoded by other DNA sequences in this sample. V usage is TRBV5-1 and J usage is TRBJ1-5, with a possible D match to TRBD1 (5 bases). Germline V gene data show CDR1 as SGHRS and CDR2 as YFSETQ. Trimming left V 0 bases short and J 4 bases short, with 11 bases between. The CDR3 loop spans 15 amino acids. CDR3 amino acids: CASSLEGRENQPQHF. DNA of the CDR3: TGCGCCAGCAGCTTGGAGGGACGGGAAAATCAGCCCCAGCATTTT.

The genes are TRBV30 and TRBJ2-5, with D perhaps being TRBD1 or TRBD2 (5 bases each). The CDR3 runs to 11 residues. V shed 5 bases and J shed 4 bases, with 8 bases lying between them. The germline CDR1 and CDR2 sequences are GTSNPN and SVGIG (reference sequence). The CDR3 reads CAWARGETQYF. CDR3 bases: TGTGCCTGGGCGAGGGGAGAGACCCAGTACTTC.

The chain employs TRBV2 and TRBJ2-2; no clear D gene. The germline V gene has CDR1 SNHLY and CDR2 FYNNEI. The CDR3 has 16 residues. Trimming left V 4 bases short and J 4 bases short, with 16 bases between. The CDR3 reads CASSGGSFISTGELFF. CDR3 DNA sequence: TGTGCCAGCAGTGGCGGCAGCTTTATTAGCACCGGGGAGCTGTTTTTT.